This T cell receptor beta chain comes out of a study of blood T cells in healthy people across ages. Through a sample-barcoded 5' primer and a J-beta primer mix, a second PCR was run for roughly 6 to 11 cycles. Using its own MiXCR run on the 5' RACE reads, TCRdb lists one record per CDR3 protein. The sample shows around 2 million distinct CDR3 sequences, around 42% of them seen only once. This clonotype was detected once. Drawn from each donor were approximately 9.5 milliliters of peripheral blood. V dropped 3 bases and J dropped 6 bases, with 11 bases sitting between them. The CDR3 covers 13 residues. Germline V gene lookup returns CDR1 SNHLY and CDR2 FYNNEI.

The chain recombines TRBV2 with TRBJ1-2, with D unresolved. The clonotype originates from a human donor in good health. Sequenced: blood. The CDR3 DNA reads TGTGCCAGCAGTGATAGGTCTCCACATGGCTACACCTTC. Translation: CASSDRSPHGYTF.